One sample yielded the 7 T cell receptor beta chains listed below, sequenced in a study of CD8+ T cells in alopecia areata. The treatment: oral pan-JAK inhibitor, 5-10 mg twice daily. As the sequencing template, cDNA was produced by extracting RNA and reverse transcribing it. Produced via immunoSEQ multiplex PCR; TCRdb's table is partial and in-frame only. The table includes under 350,000 clones, 58% detected once. The material sequenced was CD4+ T cells sorted from blood, taken at week 24, from a patient treated with tofacitinib. These receptors were obtained from a human donor with alopecia areata.

The V gene is TRBV9, the J gene TRBJ2-5, with D perhaps TRBD1 (6 bases). V was clipped by 0 bases and J by 4 bases, with 13 bases between them. Germline loops: CDR1 SGDLS, CDR2 YYNGEE. CDR3 length: 15 residues. The CDR3 DNA sequence: TGTGCCAGCAGCGTAGCTGTTAGCAGGGGAGAGACCCAGTACTTC. Protein: CASSVAVSRGETQYF. Filled out from reference TRBV9 and TRBJ2-5, the complete variable domain reads DSGVTQTPKHLITATGQRVTLRCSPRSGDLSVYWYQQSLDQGLQFLIQYYNGEERAKGNILERFSAQQFPDLHSELNLSSLELGDSALYFCASSVAVSRGETQYFGPGTRLLVL.

The CDR3 coding sequence is TGTGCCAGCAGCTTCTCGGGGGCGCAGGGCTACACCTTC. Its protein is CASSFSGAQGYTF. This chain joins TRBV7-8 and TRBJ1-2, with D tentatively TRBD1 (6 bases). The CDR3 contains 13 residues. Trimming shortened V by 3 bases and J by 8 bases, and 13 bases separated the two germline ends. Germline CDR1 is SGHVS and CDR2 is FQNEAQ.

The rearrangement links TRBV6-5 to TRBJ2-7; 7 bases agree with TRBD1. Germline CDR1 and CDR2: MNHEY and SVGAGI. V lost 6 bases, J lost 4 bases, and 6 bases stayed unmatched. CDR3 size: 13 residues. CDR3 in DNA: TGTGCCAGCAGACCGGGGACAGCATACGAGCAGTACTTC. Amino acids: CASRPGTAYEQYF.

This clone was observed a few times. This rearrangement joins TRBV7-8 to TRBJ1-3; tentative D call: TRBD1 (5 bases). V lost 5 bases and J lost 5, with 22 bases in between. Germline values: CDR1 SGHVS, CDR2 FQNEAQ. The CDR3 covers 17 residues. The CDR3 here is CASSTRYQGRGRNTIYF. In nucleotides, the CDR3 is TGTGCCAGCAGCACCCGCTATCAGGGACGGGGGAGAAACACCATATATTTT. The full variable domain, rest sourced from reference TRBV7-8 and TRBJ1-3, is GAGVSQSPRYKVAKRGQDVALRCDPISGHVSLFWYQQALGQGPEFLTYFQNEAQLDKSGLPSDRFFAERPEGSVSTLKIQRTQQEDSAVYLCASSTRYQGRGRNTIYFGEGSWLTVV.

This clone was found once. The chain links TRBV2 to TRBJ2-3; 7 bases map to TRBD2. Trimming at V came to 11 bases and at J to 0 bases, leaving 14 bases not matched to a gene. Germline V lookup: CDR1 SNHLY, CDR2 FYNNEI. The CDR3 is made up of 16 amino acids. CDR3 DNA sequence: TGTGCCGGCCAACCTTCTAGCGGATCTAGCACAGATACGCAGTATTTT. Protein: CAGQPSSGSSTDTQYF.

This chain links TRBV6-5 with TRBJ2-1, with D possibly being TRBD1 or TRBD2 (5 bases each). The CDR3 runs 14 residues. The V end lost 6 bases, the J end lost 14 bases, and 23 bases lay between the germline ends. Germline assignment: CDR1 MNHEY and CDR2 SVGAGI. The CDR3 DNA reads TGTGCCAGCAGCCCGCCCGGGACGAAAAGAGCGGAGTTCTTC. Translation: CASSPPGTKRAEFF.

V gene TRBV5-4 combines with J gene TRBJ2-5; D gene ambiguous. The V and J ends lost 1 base and 2 bases respectively, with 12 bases between them. Germline loops: CDR1 SGHNT, CDR2 YYREEE (reference sequence). This CDR3 contains 15 residues. The CDR3 is CASSLRSSPQETQYF. For the CDR3, the DNA is TGTGCCAGCAGCTTGCGATCTAGTCCGCAAGAGACCCAGTACTTC.